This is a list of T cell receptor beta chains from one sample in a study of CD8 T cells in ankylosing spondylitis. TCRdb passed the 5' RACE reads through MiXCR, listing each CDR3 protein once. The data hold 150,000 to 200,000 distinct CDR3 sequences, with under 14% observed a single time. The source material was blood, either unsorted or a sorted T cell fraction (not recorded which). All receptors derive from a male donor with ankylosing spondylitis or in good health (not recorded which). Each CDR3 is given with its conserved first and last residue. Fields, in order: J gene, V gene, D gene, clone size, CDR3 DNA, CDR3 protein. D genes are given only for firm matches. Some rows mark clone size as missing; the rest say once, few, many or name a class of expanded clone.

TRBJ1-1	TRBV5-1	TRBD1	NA	TGCGCCAGCAGCAGGAATCCGGGACAGGTTATGAACACTGAAGCTTTCTTT	CASSRNPGQVMNTEAFF
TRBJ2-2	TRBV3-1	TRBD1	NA	TGTGCCAGCAGCCCTCGACAGGGATTGAGCACCGGGGAGCTGTTTTTT	CASSPRQGLSTGELFF
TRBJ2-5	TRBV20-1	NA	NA	TGCAGTGCTACCGGAATGGTTATGGGGACCCAGTACTTC	CSATGMVMGTQYF
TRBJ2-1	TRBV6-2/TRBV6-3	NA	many	TGTGCCAGCAGCCTCATCCCGGGGGGCCCTTACAATGAGCAGTTCTTC	CASSLIPGGPYNEQFF
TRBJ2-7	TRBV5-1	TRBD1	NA	TGCGCCAGCAGCTGGACAGGGGGGAACTACGAGCAGTACTTC	CASSWTGGNYEQYF
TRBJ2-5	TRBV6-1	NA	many	TGTGCCAGCAGTGTTAGGGGGGAGACCCAGTACTTC	CASSVRGETQYF
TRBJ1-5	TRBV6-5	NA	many	TGTGCCAGCAGTTTGGCGGGGGCCAGCAATCAGCCCCAGCATTTT	CASSLAGASNQPQHF
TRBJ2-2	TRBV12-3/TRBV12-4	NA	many	TGTGCCAGCAGTTTCCAGGGGGGAAACACCGGGGAGCTGTTTTTT	CASSFQGGNTGELFF
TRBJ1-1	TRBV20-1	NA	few	TGCAGTGCTAAAAAGACAGCGGGTTGGAACACTGAAGCTTTCTTT	CSAKKTAGWNTEAFF
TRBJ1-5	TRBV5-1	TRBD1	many	TGCGCCAGCAGCCGGACAGGGGGTCAGCCCCAGCATTTT	CASSRTGGQPQHF
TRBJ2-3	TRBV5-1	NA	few	TGCGCCAGCCGCACGGGGCAACACCGAACTAGCACAGATACGCAGTATTTT	CASRTGQHRTSTDTQYF
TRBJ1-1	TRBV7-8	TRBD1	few	TGTGCCAGCAGCTTAGCTTGGACAGGGAACACTGAAGCTTTCTTT	CASSLAWTGNTEAFF
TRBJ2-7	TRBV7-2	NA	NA	TGTGCCAGCAGCTTAGGCCCCCCATCTGAGCAGTACTTC	CASSLGPPSEQYF
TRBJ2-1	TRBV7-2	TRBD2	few	TGTGCCAGCAGCTCACTAGCGGCGAACAATGAGCAGTTCTTC	CASSSLAANNEQFF
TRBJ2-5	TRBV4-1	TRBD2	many	TGCGCCAGCAGCCACCCGGGACTAGGGAAAGAGACCCAGTACTTC	CASSHPGLGKETQYF
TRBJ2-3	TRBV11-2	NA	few	TGTGCCAGCAGCCTACTCCCTGGGGCAGATACGCAGTATTTT	CASSLLPGADTQYF
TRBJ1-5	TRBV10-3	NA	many	TGTGCCATCAGAGGGAGTGCGGATCAGCCCCAGCATTTT	CAIRGSADQPQHF
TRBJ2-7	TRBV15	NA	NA	TGTGCCACCAGCAGAGATCTCGGACAGATCTACGAGCAGTACTTC	CATSRDLGQIYEQYF
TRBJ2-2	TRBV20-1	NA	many	TGCAGTGCTTTTATGGACAGTTCAGTGGGTAACACCGGGGAGCTGTTTTTT	CSAFMDSSVGNTGELFF
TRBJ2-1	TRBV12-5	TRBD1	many	TGTGCTAGTGGTTTGGGACAGGGAGTCGGCAATGAGCAGTTCTTC	CASGLGQGVGNEQFF
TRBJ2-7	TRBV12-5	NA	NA	TGTGCTAGTGGTCCGGGGACAAATTCCTACGAGCAGTACTTC	CASGPGTNSYEQYF
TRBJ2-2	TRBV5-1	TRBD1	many	TGCGCCAGCAGCCCCGGACAGGCCACCGGGGAGCTGTTTTTT	CASSPGQATGELFF